The 14 T cell receptor beta chains given below trace back to one sample, sequenced in a study of CD8 T cells in Susac syndrome. RNA was extracted with the RNeasy kit, and a quantity of roughly 0.45 to 1 ug was reverse transcribed using random hexamers. TCRdb analysed the immunoSEQ multiplex PCR reads with MiXCR anew, one entry per CDR3 protein. This sample has some 150,000 distinct CDR3 sequences, with 95% to 96% found just once. The sample was CD8+ T cells from PBMCs. These receptors were obtained from a human donor with multiple sclerosis.

The genes are TRBV5-6 and TRBJ1-5; D remains ambiguous. V gave up 1 base and J gave up 0 bases, with 5 bases separating them. Germline CDR1 and CDR2: SGHDT and YYEEEE. There are 14 residues in the CDR3. The CDR3 DNA reads as TGTGCCAGCAGCTTGATATCTAGCAATCAGCCCCAGCATTTT. It specifies CASSLISSNQPQHF.

The chain carries TRBV7-9 and TRBJ1-2; D gene ambiguous. CDR3 length equals 16 residues. With 5 bases removed from V and 5 bases from J, the gap between germline ends came to 21 bases. Germline V gives CDR1 SEHNR, CDR2 FQNEAQ (reference sequence). Written as DNA, the CDR3 is TGTGCCAGCAGCCCAGGAGGTGACGGGCGTCGGTATGGCTACACCTTC. Translated, it gives CASSPGGDGRRYGYTF.

The rearrangement uses TRBV9 and TRBJ1-1; D ambiguous. Germline V gene lookup returns CDR1 SGDLS and CDR2 YYNGEE. V lost 2 bases, J lost 5 bases, and 13 bases lay in between. The CDR3 has 14 amino acids. CDR3 bases: TGTGCCAGCAGCGTGGAGGGCACGGGGACTGAAGCTTTCTTT. It is translated as CASSVEGTGTEAFF.

This chain joins TRBV7-3 and TRBJ2-2; the match to TRBD1 covers 9 bases. Unmatched junction bases numbered 4, after V lost 3 bases and J lost 5 bases. The length of the CDR3 is 15 residues. CDR1 SGHTA and CDR2 FQGTGA come from the germline V gene. The CDR3 loop is CASSLGQGGTGELFF. The CDR3 DNA follows: TGTGCCAGCAGCTTGGGACAGGGAGGTACCGGGGAGCTGTTTTTT.

V is TRBV5-1 and J is TRBJ1-2; D is ambiguous. This CDR3 region has 14 residues. Trimming left V 5 bases short and J 4 bases short, with 15 bases between. Germline V CDR1 and CDR2: SGHRS, YFSETQ. CDR3 amino acids: CASRSNGLGYGYTF. The CDR3 DNA sequence: TGCGCCAGCAGGTCGAACGGGTTGGGCTATGGCTACACCTTC.

This chain joins TRBV30 and TRBJ2-3; D may be TRBD2 (5 bases). Trimming removed 2 bases at V and 6 bases at J, with 15 bases between. Germline V gene lookup returns CDR1 GTSNPN and CDR2 SVGIG (reference sequence). This CDR3 is 14 amino acids long. CDR3 in DNA: TGTGCCTGGAGTACCGGGGTAGGTTTGGATACGCAGTATTTT. Translating gives CAWSTGVGLDTQYF. Based on the CDR3 plus reference TRBV30 and TRBJ2-3, the full variable domain is SQTIHQWPATLVQPVGSPLSLECTVEGTSNPNLYWYRQAAGRGLQLLFYSVGIGQISSEVPQNLSASRPQDRQFILSSKKLLLSDSGFYLCAWSTGVGLDTQYFGPGTRLTVL.

The CDR3 nucleotides are TGCAGCGTTGGAGTAGGAGGCAATCAGCCCCAGCATTTT. Translating gives CSVGVGGNQPQHF. The chain combines TRBV29-1 with TRBJ1-5, with D unclear. Germline CDR1 SQVTM, CDR2 ANQGSEA. The CDR3 is 13 residues long. Trimming removed 4 bases at V and 2 bases at J, with 9 bases between.

The chain is built from TRBV3-1 and TRBJ2-5; tentative D call: TRBD1 (6 bases). The CDR3 runs 13 residues. The V and J ends lost 6 bases and 4 bases respectively, with 12 bases between them. From germline, CDR1 is LGHDT and CDR2 YNNKEL (reference sequence). CDR3 in amino acids: CASSPDRGETQYF. In DNA form, the CDR3 reads TGTGCCAGCAGTCCGGACAGAGGAGAGACCCAGTACTTC.

The rearrangement links TRBV12-3 or TRBV12-4 to TRBJ2-3, with TRBD2 matching 8 bases. The CDR3 is made up of 14 amino acids. J was trimmed by 6 bases and V by 5 bases; bases with no gene match: 7. CDR3 in DNA: TGTGCCAGCAGTACCGGGACTAGTGTTGATACGCAGTATTTT. Its protein product is CASSTGTSVDTQYF.

V usage is TRBV3-1 and J usage is TRBJ2-1; D tentatively reads TRBD1 or TRBD2 (5 bases each). V gave up 4 bases and J gave up 2 bases, with 18 bases separating them. The CDR3 extends over 17 amino acids. Germline CDR1 is LGHDT and CDR2 is YNNKEL (reference sequence). As DNA, the CDR3 is TGTGCCAGCAGCCTCGAACTAGGGGATTCTGCCTACAATGAGCAGTTCTTC. Translated, it gives CASSLELGDSAYNEQFF.

V gene TRBV29-1 combines with J gene TRBJ2-1; 10 bases fit TRBD1. J gave up 6 bases and V 7 bases, and 3 bases lay outside the gene matches. There are 12 residues in the CDR3. From germline, CDR1 is SQVTM and CDR2 ANQGSEA. CDR3 loop: CSGRTGGNEQFF. CDR3 nucleotide sequence: TGCAGCGGGAGGACAGGGGGCAATGAGCAGTTCTTC.

The chain uses TRBV20-1 and TRBJ2-7; D is unclear. This CDR3 comprises 17 residues. V lost 1 base and J 1 base, leaving 20 bases between the germline ends. Germline V CDR1 and CDR2: DFQATT, SNEGSKA (reference sequence). The DNA of the CDR3 is TGCAGTGCTAGAGTCCCTCAGCCCCGAACTACATCCTACGAGCAGTACTTC. It encodes CSARVPQPRTTSYEQYF.

This rearrangement joins TRBV11-2 to TRBJ2-7; 7 bases are a match to TRBD1. The V and J ends lost 6 bases and 10 bases, in that order; junction bases with no gene match: 9. This CDR3 has 12 residues. CDR1 and CDR2 from the germline V gene are SGHAT and FQNNGV. CDR3 sequence reads: CASSYDREFQYF. The CDR3 region has the DNA TGTGCCAGCAGTTATGACAGGGAATTCCAGTACTTC. Complete variable domain (other parts from reference TRBV11-2 and TRBJ2-7): EAGVAQSPRYKIIEKRQSVAFWCNPISGHATLYWYQQILGQGPKLLIQFQNNGVVDDSQLPKDRFSAERLKGVDSTLKIQPAKLEDSAVYLCASSYDREFQYFGPGTRLTVT.

The gene calls are TRBV27 and TRBJ1-1; TRBD1 matches at 9 bases. CDR1 is MNHEY and CDR2 is SMNVEV in the germline V gene (reference sequence). V lost 7 bases to trimming and J lost 8 bases; unmatched junction nucleotides: 11. The CDR3 is made up of 14 amino acids. This chain's CDR3 is CASNLDRGSGEAFF. The CDR3 bases are TGTGCCAGCAACCTGGACAGGGGCTCTGGGGAAGCTTTCTTT.